The rows below give T cell receptor beta chains drawn from one sample of a study of blood T cell repertoires in COVID-19. Repertoires were generated with immunoSEQ multiplex PCR, while TCRdb's copy carries only in-frame clones and drops some. This repertoire shows some 30,000 clones, 80% to 90% found once; its top ten account for 28%. What was sequenced was peripheral blood. These receptors originate from a woman older than 75 with COVID-19, enrolled during active disease. Both conserved end residues are part of each CDR3. Each record gives: V gene, J gene, D gene, clone size, CDR3 DNA, CDR3 protein. The D gene is left open where the match is weak. Clone size is given for some rows only: seen once, a few or many times, or a class if the clone is expanded.

TRBV6-5	TRBJ1-6	TRBD1	few	TGTGCCAGCAGTTACAGGGACAGATCACCCCTCCACTTT	CASSYRDRSPLHF
TRBV15	TRBJ2-6	TRBD1	once	TGTGCCACCAGCCTCGGGACAGGGTTTGGGGGGGCCAACGTCCTGACTTTC	CATSLGTGFGGANVLTF
TRBV5-4	TRBJ2-5	TRBD1	-	TGTGCCAGCAGCTCACAGGGGGCAATCCAAGAGACCCAGTACTTC	CASSSQGAIQETQYF
TRBV5-1	TRBJ2-5	TRBD1	once	TGCGCCAGCAGCTTGGGATGGGGGACAGGGGGCGCGGTAGAGACCCAGTACTTC	CASSLGWGTGGAVETQYF
TRBV28	TRBJ2-3	-	-	TGTGCCAGCAGTTTAGAGCCTTCTAGCACAGATACGCAGTATTTT	CASSLEPSSTDTQYF
TRBV2	TRBJ1-6	-	-	TGTGCCAGCAGGCAGGGAAGGACTACCTACAATTCACCCCTCCACTTT	CASRQGRTTYNSPLHF
TRBV7-6	TRBJ2-7	-	-	TGTGCCAGCAGCCCCCTGCCTCGGTACGAGCAGTACTTC	CASSPLPRYEQYF
TRBV28	TRBJ1-5	-	-	TGTGCCAGCTCTGAGAGAAATAGCAATCAGCCCCAGCATTTT	CASSERNSNQPQHF
TRBV30	TRBJ1-4	TRBD1	-	TGTGCCTGGAGCCCCCGGGACAGGGGATTCCCTAAGGGTGAAAAACTGTTTTTT	CAWSPRDRGFPKGEKLFF
TRBV3-1/TRBV3-2	TRBJ1-2	-	-	TGTGCCAGCAGCCGAAACAGTCCCGGTGGCGGCTACACCTTC	CASSRNSPGGGYTF
TRBV6-5	TRBJ1-1	TRBD1	-	TGTGCCAGCAGTTCAACAGGGGGGACTGAAGCTTTCTTT	CASSSTGGTEAFF
TRBV5-1	TRBJ2-7	TRBD2	-	TGCGCCAGCAGCACGGGAGGGGGTCTGGAGCAGTACTTC	CASSTGGGLEQYF
TRBV5-1	TRBJ2-1	TRBD1	-	TGCGCCAGCAGCGCGTCGGACAGGGGTGAGCAGTTCTTC	CASSASDRGEQFF
TRBV7-8	TRBJ1-1	-	few	TGTGCCAGCAGCTCCTTGGGGGATCAGGGGGCTTTCTTT	CASSSLGDQGAFF
TRBV11-2	TRBJ2-7	TRBD1	few	TGTGCCAGCAGCGTCTCGACAGGGTCCATGTACGAGCAGTACTTC	CASSVSTGSMYEQYF
TRBV12-3/TRBV12-4	TRBJ1-6	-	-	TGTGCCAGCAGGCAGGAAGACAGTTACCCCCTCCACTTT	CASRQEDSYPLHF
TRBV19	TRBJ2-2	-	few	TGTGCCAGTAAAGACAGCCCGATGACCGGGGAGCTGTTTTTT	CASKDSPMTGELFF
TRBV19	TRBJ1-5	-	-	TGTGCGAGTAATCGGGGGACTAGCAATCAGCCCCAGCATTTT	CASNRGTSNQPQHF
TRBV4-1	TRBJ1-5	-	-	TGCGCCAGCAGCCAAGAACAGGGACGAAGCAATCAGCCCCAGCATTTT	CASSQEQGRSNQPQHF
TRBV12-3/TRBV12-4	TRBJ2-7	-	-	TGTGCCAGCAGTTCCAGGGGAAACGAGCAGTACTTC	CASSSRGNEQYF
TRBV9	TRBJ2-1	TRBD2	-	TGTGCCAGCAGCCCGGGCGGGGGGGCCTTGGATGAGCAGTTCTTC	CASSPGGGALDEQFF
TRBV2	TRBJ1-1	-	few	TGTGCCAGCAGGGGACCTGACACAGGGAAGGCCGAAGCTTTCTTT	CASRGPDTGKAEAFF
TRBV27	TRBJ2-4	TRBD2	-	TGTGCCAGCAGTTTATCTATCCCGGGACTAGCGGGGGGGCCGGCCAAAAACATTCAGTACTTC	CASSLSIPGLAGGPAKNIQYF
TRBV10-2	TRBJ1-6	-	-	TGCGCCAGCAGCGCAGACACCGCGAATTCACCCCTCCACTTT	CASSADTANSPLHF
TRBV2	TRBJ1-4	-	-	TGTGCCAGTCGGACTGGTGAAAAACTGTTTTTT	CASRTGEKLFF
TRBV6-1	TRBJ1-5	-	once	TGTGCCAGCAGTGAACCCAGCAGGGGTAGCAATCAGCCCCAGCATTTT	CASSEPSRGSNQPQHF
TRBV25-1	TRBJ1-2	-	-	TGTGCCAGCAACTCGGGCAGGAGGTCTAATGGCTACACCTTC	CASNSGRRSNGYTF
TRBV19	TRBJ2-7	TRBD1	-	TGTGCCAGTAGTATAGTGTTACAGGGGGGCGAGCAGTACTTC	CASSIVLQGGEQYF
TRBV19	TRBJ1-2	-	once	TGTGCCAGCGTACAGACAGGTTCAAACTATGGCTACACCTTC	CASVQTGSNYGYTF
TRBV19	TRBJ1-1	-	-	TGTGCCAGTAGTATAGATCTGAGCCCTACTGCTGAAGCTTTCTTT	CASSIDLSPTAEAFF
TRBV9	TRBJ2-1	TRBD2	-	TGTGCCAGCAGCGTAGTAGGGACTAGCGGTGTCAATGAGCAGTTCTTC	CASSVVGTSGVNEQFF
TRBV5-1	TRBJ1-1	TRBD1	-	TGCGCCAGTACCGGGACAGGGGGTTGGGGCACTGAAGCTTTCTTT	CASTGTGGWGTEAFF
TRBV3-1/TRBV3-2	TRBJ2-7	TRBD1	-	TGTGCCAGCAGCCTATACAGGGGGCTGGCCTACGAGCAGTACTTC	CASSLYRGLAYEQYF
TRBV19	TRBJ2-7	-	-	TGTGCCAGTAGTATGGCGCGGGGTTACGAGCAGTACTTC	CASSMARGYEQYF
TRBV2	TRBJ2-3	-	-	TGTGCCAGCAGGATTAGTGGTTCAGATACGCAGTATTTT	CASRISGSDTQYF
TRBV10-3	TRBJ1-6	-	once	TGTGCCATCAGGGGGGACACCCAGGAATCACCCCTCCACTTT	CAIRGDTQESPLHF
TRBV5-1	TRBJ2-5	TRBD1	once	TGCGCCAGCAGCCCGTTGGGACAGGGAAAAGAGACCCAGTACTTC	CASSPLGQGKETQYF
TRBV7-3	TRBJ2-7	-	-	TGTGCCAGCAGCTTAGAATGGACTCCCATCTACGAGCAGTACTTC	CASSLEWTPIYEQYF
TRBV3-1/TRBV3-2	TRBJ2-5	TRBD2	-	TGTGCCAGCAGCCAGGGGAGGGCGACTAGCGGCTTTGGGACCCAGTACTTC	CASSQGRATSGFGTQYF
TRBV5-5	TRBJ1-6	-	-	TGTGCCAGCAGCCCGGTGGGGGGAACCAATAATTCACCCCTCCACTTT	CASSPVGGTNNSPLHF
TRBV5-1	TRBJ2-3	-	few	TGCGCCAGCAGCTTGGAACAGCTTGGGACAGATACGCAGTATTTT	CASSLEQLGTDTQYF
TRBV18	TRBJ2-7	TRBD1	once	TGTGCCAGCTCACCACCGGGACAGAACTACGAGCAGTACTTC	CASSPPGQNYEQYF
TRBV19	TRBJ1-5	TRBD1	-	TGTGCCAGTAGGGCACAGGGGGCTTTTAGCAATCAGCCCCAGCATTTT	CASRAQGAFSNQPQHF
TRBV7-9	TRBJ2-7	TRBD1	-	TGTGCCAGCGGGAGACAGGGCGGCTACGAGCAGTACTTC	CASGRQGGYEQYF
TRBV19	TRBJ1-1	-	-	TGTGCCACGACCCCGGAGACCCGAGGGAACACTGAAGCTTTCTTT	CATTPETRGNTEAFF
TRBV9	TRBJ1-1	-	-	TGTGCCAGCAGCTCTCGACACCAGAACACTGAAGCTTTCTTT	CASSSRHQNTEAFF
TRBV10-2	TRBJ1-2	-	-	TGCGCCAGCAGATCAGTGGGGGGAAATAACCGGGATGATTTTCCGTATGGCTACACCTTC	CASRSVGGNNRDDFPYGYTF
TRBV3-1/TRBV3-2	TRBJ2-7	-	-	TGTGCCAGCAGCCAAGATCGGGGGTGGGATTCCTACGAGCAGTACTTC	CASSQDRGWDSYEQYF
TRBV5-6	TRBJ2-1	-	-	TGTGCCAGCACCACCCTGGGGAGGTCCGACTTCTCCTACAATGAGCAGTTCTTC	CASTTLGRSDFSYNEQFF
TRBV25-1	TRBJ2-1	TRBD2	-	TGTGCCAGCAGCCTAGCGGGGGGGGACTACAATGAGCAGTTCTTC	CASSLAGGDYNEQFF
TRBV25-1	TRBJ2-3	-	-	TGTGCCAGCAGTGAATCACGGGTATCGGTTGGCACAGATACGCAGTATTTT	CASSESRVSVGTDTQYF
TRBV19	TRBJ1-2	-	-	TGTGCCAGTAGTTCGGGCACACAGGGCTCCTATGGCTACACCTTC	CASSSGTQGSYGYTF